Below, 17 T cell receptor beta chains from the same sample are listed, as sequenced in a study of T cell changes during pregnancy in multiple sclerosis. Generated by immunoSEQ multiplex PCR, the TCRdb table keeps only in-frame clones and is missing some. The sample contains 39,000 or so clones, about 90% of which appear only once. The source material was CD8+ T cells from peripheral blood mononuclear cells, sampled in the first trimester of pregnancy. Receptors originate from a female donor with multiple sclerosis, enrolled in a pregnancy study.

This sequence joins TRBV4-1 and TRBJ1-2; a weak D match, TRBD1 (5 bases). The CDR3 is 14 residues long. V lost 3 bases to trimming and J lost 5 bases, with 13 bases between them. The germline V gene encodes CDR1 MGHRA and CDR2 YSYEKL. The CDR3 coding sequence is TGCGCCAGCAGCCATGGAACAGGATTTTATGGCTACACCTTC. Residues: CASSHGTGFYGYTF.

The chain links TRBV5-4 to TRBJ1-1, with no clear D. CDR3 length equals 15 residues. From germline, CDR1 is SGHNT and CDR2 YYREEE (reference sequence). V lost 0 bases, J lost 0 bases, and 9 bases lay in between. The CDR3 reads CASSLAGDLNTEAFF. The CDR3 nucleotides read TGTGCCAGCAGCTTGGCGGGAGACTTGAACACTGAAGCTTTCTTT.

This clone was found many times. The rearrangement joins TRBV10-1 to TRBJ2-7, with D perhaps matching TRBD2 (5 bases). The V end lost 1 base, the J end lost 5 bases, and 9 bases lay between the germline ends. Germline V CDR1 and CDR2: WNHNN, SYGVQD (reference sequence). The CDR3 is 13 residues long. The CDR3 spells CASSELLDNEQYF. In DNA form, the CDR3 reads TGCGCCAGCAGTGAGTTACTAGACAACGAGCAGTACTTC.

The V and J genes are TRBV7-6 and TRBJ2-2; D gene uncertain. This CDR3 is 12 amino acids long. Germline V gene data show CDR1 as SGHVS and CDR2 as FNYEAQ. V was cut by 4 bases and J by 5 bases, with 5 bases left in between. The CDR3 loop is CASSYLTGELFF. CDR3 sequence (DNA): TGTGCCAGCAGCTACTTGACCGGGGAGCTGTTTTTT.

The chain employs TRBV10-3 and TRBJ1-5; D possibly corresponds to TRBD1 (6 bases). CDR3 length: 15 residues. The germline gives CDR1 ENHRY, CDR2 SYGVKD. Between the trimmed V and J ends, which lost 6 bases and 3 bases, there was a span of 15 bases. CDR3 region: CAISRTGPVNQPQHF. CDR3 sequence (DNA): TGTGCCATCAGCAGAACAGGGCCGGTCAATCAGCCCCAGCATTTT.

Only a few counts were recorded for this clone. This rearrangement joins TRBV7-3 to TRBJ1-1, with TRBD1 as a possible D gene (5 bases). V lost 4 bases to trimming and J lost 2 bases, with 8 bases between them. The CDR3 loop spans 13 amino acids. CDR1 is SGHTA, CDR2 FQGTGA, per germline. CDR3 sequence (DNA): TGTGCCAGCAGCTATGGGGCCAACACTGAAGCTTTCTTT. Its protein product is CASSYGANTEAFF.

This sequence joins TRBV7-9 and TRBJ1-2; D remains unclear. The germline gives CDR1 SEHNR, CDR2 FQNEAQ (reference sequence). The CDR3 loop spans 14 amino acids. Trimming removed 5 bases from V and 5 bases from J, with 15 bases in between. The CDR3 sequence: CASSEQPAGYGYTF. The DNA for the CDR3 is TGTGCCAGCAGCGAGCAGCCGGCGGGGTATGGCTACACCTTC.

Written as DNA, the CDR3 is TGTGCCAGCAGCCCTGTCCTAGGGGCCTACGAGCAGTACTTC. Translating gives CASSPVLGAYEQYF. This chain uses TRBV7-9 with TRBJ2-7, with D possibly TRBD1 on 5 matching bases. This CDR3 is built from 14 residues. Germline CDR1 and CDR2: SEHNR and FQNEAQ (reference sequence). V shed 5 bases and J shed 2 bases, with 13 bases lying between them.

The chain joins TRBV10-3 to TRBJ1-4; D gene unclear. The CDR3 runs to 15 residues. Trimming removed 7 bases at V and 0 bases at J, with 12 bases between. The germline V gene encodes CDR1 ENHRY and CDR2 SYGVKD. The DNA of the CDR3 is TGTGCCATCAAAGACCCCGGGACAACTAATGAAAAACTGTTTTTT. Protein: CAIKDPGTTNEKLFF.

The table lists this clone with a count of one. CDR3 sequence (DNA): TGTGCCAGCAGTTACGTCGGAACAGGGTTGGAAGCTTTCTTT. It encodes CASSYVGTGLEAFF. The chain combines TRBV6-5 with TRBJ1-1; TRBD1 might be the D (6 bases). Per the germline V gene, CDR1 is MNHEY and CDR2 is SVGAGI. This CDR3 contains 14 residues. The ends were cut back, 2 bases at V and 8 bases at J, with 15 bases in the middle.

The chain carries TRBV5-1 and TRBJ1-1; the match to TRBD1 covers 7 bases. CDR1 is SGHRS and CDR2 is YFSETQ in the germline V gene. This CDR3 has 15 amino acids. J was trimmed by 6 bases and V by 3 bases; bases with no gene match: 11. DNA of the CDR3: TGCGCCAGCAGCTGGGGGACAGCCGCCGCCGCTGAAGCTTTCTTT. It specifies CASSWGTAAAAEAFF.

The rearrangement links TRBV19 to TRBJ2-3, with D possibly matching TRBD2 (5 bases). The CDR3 is 10 amino acids. V lost 6 bases and J 14 bases, leaving 12 bases between the germline ends. Germline loops: CDR1 LNHDA, CDR2 SQIVND (reference sequence). CDR3 in amino acids: CASRAREWYF. The DNA for the CDR3 is TGTGCCAGTAGAGCAAGGGAGTGGTATTTT.

This sequence joins TRBV6-1 and TRBJ1-1; D not resolved. V lost 4 bases, J lost 0 bases, and 12 bases lay in between. CDR3 size: 15 residues. Germline values: CDR1 MNHNS, CDR2 SASEGT. The CDR3: CASSVRPEMNTEAFF. The CDR3 DNA sequence: TGTGCCAGCAGTGTACGCCCGGAGATGAACACTGAAGCTTTCTTT.

The J gene is TRBJ2-7, the V gene TRBV9, with D maybe TRBD2 (6 bases). Trimming pared 5 bases from V and 2 bases from J, leaving 14 bases between. Germline lookup yields CDR1 SGDLS and CDR2 YYNGEE. The CDR3 is 14 residues long. The CDR3 DNA is TGTGCCAGCAGTGCGGGGCAGGCGACCTACGAGCAGTACTTC. Protein sequence: CASSAGQATYEQYF.

This chain links TRBV7-2 with TRBJ1-2; the D gene is possibly TRBD1 (5 bases). The germline V gene encodes CDR1 SGHTA and CDR2 FQGNSA. V was clipped by 1 base and J by 4 bases, with 7 bases between them. CDR3 length equals 13 residues. The CDR3 DNA follows: TGTGCCAGCAGCTTAGGACAGCCCTATGGCTACACCTTC. Amino acids: CASSLGQPYGYTF.

The V gene is TRBV20-1, the J gene TRBJ2-3; D ambiguous. In germline, CDR1 is DFQATT, CDR2 SNEGSKA (reference sequence). With 6 bases removed from V and 3 bases from J, the gap between germline ends came to 7 bases. The CDR3 consists of 11 residues. The DNA for the CDR3 is TGCAGTGCGCGATTAACAGATACGCAGTATTTT. The encoded protein is CSARLTDTQYF.

This clone was recorded only once. The J gene is TRBJ2-3, the V gene TRBV6-5, with D possibly matching TRBD2 (6 bases). CDR1 and CDR2 from the germline V gene are MNHEY and SVGAGI. This CDR3 is 15 amino acids long. The V gene lost 2 bases and the J gene lost 3 bases, with 12 bases spanning the gap. CDR3 nucleotides: TGTGCCAGCAGTTACGGGCAGGGAGGAACAGATACGCAGTATTTT. Its protein is CASSYGQGGTDTQYF.